One sample yielded the 32 T cell receptor beta chains listed below, sequenced in a study of blood T cell repertoires in COVID-19. TCRdb's table, derived via immunoSEQ multiplex PCR, lists solely in-frame clones and lacks some. This sample has 200,000 to 250,000 clones, with more than 80% found just once. Material for sequencing was peripheral blood. These receptors came from a woman aged 30 to 39 with COVID-19, enrolled during active disease.

This chain joins TRBV19 and TRBJ2-2, with 9 bases aligning to TRBD1. The trim removed 2 bases at V and 10 bases at J, leaving 8 bases unmatched. This CDR3 is 15 amino acids long. Looked up from germline, CDR1 is LNHDA and CDR2 is SQIVND (reference sequence). The CDR3 DNA reads TGTGCCAGTAGTATAAGCGGGACAGGGATGGTGGAGCTGTTTTTT. Encoded protein: CASSISGTGMVELFF. Full variable domain (remainder filled in from reference TRBV19 and TRBJ2-2): DGGITQSPKYLFRKEGQNVTLSCEQNLNHDAMYWYRQDPGQGLRLIYYSQIVNDFQKGDIAEGYSVSREKKESFPLTVTSAQKNPTAFYLCASSISGTGMVELFFGEGSRLTVL.

V gene TRBV15 combines with J gene TRBJ2-7, with D maybe TRBD1 (6 bases). V lost 2 bases, J lost 3 bases, and 11 bases lay in between. The CDR3 runs 14 residues. In germline, CDR1 is LNHNV, CDR2 YYDKDF (reference sequence). The DNA for the CDR3 is TGTGCCACCAGCAGACCCGGGACAAACTACGAGCAGTACTTC. Protein sequence: CATSRPGTNYEQYF.

About this clone: Other DNA sequences in this sample translate to the same CDR3. V and J are TRBV30 and TRBJ1-1; D remains ambiguous. V lost 0 bases to trimming and J lost 0 bases, with 8 bases between them. The CDR3 totals 14 residues. Germline-derived CDR1 and CDR2 are GTSNPN and SVGIG (reference sequence). Written as DNA, the CDR3 is TGTGCCTGGAGTGTCGGCAGGCTGAACACTGAAGCTTTCTTT. This encodes CAWSVGRLNTEAFF.

The chain links TRBV5-1 to TRBJ2-1; 9 positions agree with TRBD1. CDR3 length: 16 amino acids. J was trimmed by 8 bases and V by 0 bases; bases with no gene match: 9. CDR1 is SGHRS and CDR2 is YFSETQ in the germline V gene. CDR3 in amino acids: CASSLDPDRGWDEQFF. In nucleotides, the CDR3 is TGCGCCAGCAGCTTGGATCCGGACAGGGGCTGGGATGAGCAGTTCTTC.

The rearrangement uses TRBV14 and TRBJ1-2, with 10 bases matching TRBD1. The CDR3 runs 13 residues. Looked up from germline, CDR1 is SGHDN and CDR2 is FVKESK. Trimming took 6 bases from V and 8 from J; bases not matched to a gene: 6. CDR3 coding DNA: TGTGCCAGCAGGCGGACAGGGGGACGGGGCTACACCTTC. This codes for CASRRTGGRGYTF.

V usage is TRBV9 and J usage is TRBJ2-2; tentative D call: TRBD2 (6 bases). CDR1 is SGDLS and CDR2 is YYNGEE in the germline V gene. This CDR3 is built from 15 residues. The V end was cut by 1 base, the J end by 5 bases, with 12 bases between. CDR3 coding DNA: TGTGCCAGCAGCGTACGGGGAGGAACGACCGGGGAGCTGTTTTTT. It yields the protein CASSVRGGTTGELFF.

The chain employs TRBV19 and TRBJ1-4; 7 bases line up with TRBD1. Germline-derived CDR1 and CDR2 are LNHDA and SQIVND (reference sequence). This CDR3 contains 14 residues. The V segment lost 9 bases and the J segment 5 bases; nucleotides outside the gene matches: 9. The CDR3 DNA sequence: TGTGCCAGGAGGGACAGTTATAAGAATGAAAAACTGTTTTTT. It is translated as CARRDSYKNEKLFF.

The chain joins TRBV6-5 to TRBJ2-2; weak D call: TRBD2 (6 bases). The CDR3 is made up of 13 amino acids. The ends were cut back, 4 bases at V and 6 bases at J, with 9 bases in the middle. The germline CDR1 and CDR2 sequences are MNHEY and SVGAGI. The CDR3 coding sequence is TGTGCCAGCAGTTCGACTAGTGCCGGGGAGCTGTTTTTT. It encodes CASSSTSAGELFF.

CDR3 region: CASSITPAGGGPYEQYF. CDR3 DNA: TGTGCCAGTAGTATAACCCCAGCTGGGGGAGGTCCTTACGAGCAGTACTTC. The V call is TRBV19, the J call TRBJ2-7; D might be TRBD2 (6 bases). The germline V and J ends were trimmed by 2 bases and 4 bases, with 21 bases remaining between them. This CDR3 is built from 17 residues. Germline V gives CDR1 LNHDA, CDR2 SQIVND (reference sequence).

The chain carries TRBV25-1 and TRBJ2-3, with 7 bases identical to TRBD1. V shed 5 bases and J 2 bases; nucleotides not matched to a gene: 13. This CDR3 is 17 amino acids long. The V gene's germline CDR1 is MGHDK and CDR2 SYGVNS. CDR3 amino acids: CASSPIDADRATDTQYF. The CDR3, as DNA: TGTGCCAGCAGTCCGATTGACGCCGACAGGGCCACAGATACGCAGTATTTT. Supplemented by reference TRBV25-1 and TRBJ2-3, the full variable domain reads EADIYQTPRYLVIGTGKKITLECSQTMGHDKMYWYQQDPGMELHLIHYSYGVNSTEKGDLSSESTVSRIRTEHFPLTLESARPSHTSQYLCASSPIDADRATDTQYFGPGTRLTVL.

This chain joins TRBV2 and TRBJ1-2; 8 nucleotides align to TRBD1. V dropped 4 bases and J dropped 1; count of bases not matched to a gene: 8. The CDR3 sequence is 16 residues long. Per germline, CDR1 SNHLY and CDR2 FYNNEI. CDR3 sequence: CASSGGQGAGNYGYTF. The CDR3 DNA reads TGTGCCAGCAGTGGCGGGCAGGGGGCTGGTAACTATGGCTACACCTTC.

The genes are TRBV5-1 and TRBJ2-5; a weak D match, TRBD1 (6 bases). CDR3 length: 15 amino acids. V shed 4 bases and J shed 5 bases, with 18 bases lying between them. From germline, CDR1 is SGHRS and CDR2 YFSETQ. CDR3 sequence: CASSTSMTGAETQYF. CDR3 nucleotides: TGCGCCAGCAGCACTTCTATGACAGGAGCGGAGACCCAGTACTTC. Based on the CDR3 plus reference TRBV5-1 and TRBJ2-5, the full variable domain is KAGVTQTPRYLIKTRGQQVTLSCSPISGHRSVSWYQQTPGQGLQFLFEYFSETQRNKGNFPGRFSGRQFSNSRSEMNVSTLELGDSALYLCASSTSMTGAETQYFGPGTRLLVL.

V and J are TRBV3-1 (or the pseudogene TRBV3-2) and TRBJ2-1; 7 nucleotides agree with TRBD2. After removal of 4 bases from V and 8 bases from J, the junction contained 5 bases not matched to a gene. CDR3 length: 13 residues. The germline gives CDR1 LGHDT, CDR2 YNNKEL (reference sequence). CDR3 bases: TGTGCCAGCAGCCGGGACTACAGATATGAGCAGTTCTTC. Protein product: CASSRDYRYEQFF.

This clone appeared many times. The chain joins TRBV15 to TRBJ2-5, with D perhaps TRBD2 (6 bases). Trimming pared 3 bases from V and 4 bases from J, leaving 24 bases between. Germline lookup yields CDR1 LNHNV and CDR2 YYDKDF (reference sequence). The CDR3 has 18 amino acids. CDR3 sequence reads: CATSRSIGRTGVRETQYF. As DNA, the CDR3 is TGTGCCACCAGCAGGTCAATTGGCCGAACGGGGGTTCGAGAGACCCAGTACTTC.

The rearrangement uses TRBV7-2 and TRBJ1-6; 10 nucleotides agree with TRBD1. This CDR3 is 15 amino acids long. Losses at the gene ends were 2 bases for V and 7 bases for J; bases not matched to a gene: 2. Per the germline V gene, CDR1 is SGHTA and CDR2 is FQGNSA. The CDR3 here is CASSLRGQGNSPLHF. The CDR3 region has the DNA TGTGCCAGCAGCTTAAGGGGACAGGGGAATTCACCCCTCCACTTT.

The chain employs TRBV11-2 and TRBJ1-5, with a tentative D call TRBD1 (5 bases). V gave up 4 bases and J gave up 9 bases, with 16 bases separating them. The CDR3 runs 14 residues. The germline V gene has CDR1 SGHAT and CDR2 FQNNGV. CDR3 nucleotide sequence: TGTGCCAGCAGCTCGGGGGGGGGTGGACGGCCCCAGCATTTT. It codes for CASSSGGGGRPQHF.

Only a few counts were recorded for this clone. The chain uses TRBV6-6 and TRBJ1-3; 7 bases map to TRBD1. V trimming: 7 bases; J trimming: 0 bases; junction bases outside the gene matches: 6. Germline V gene data show CDR1 as MNHNY and CDR2 as SVGAGI (reference sequence). This CDR3 is built from 15 residues. As DNA, the CDR3 is TGTGCCAGCACGACTCCAGGGGGCTCTGGAAACACCATATATTTT. The encoded protein is CASTTPGGSGNTIYF.

This chain connects TRBV9 to TRBJ2-1; TRBD2 matches 7 bases. Germline CDR1 reads SGDLS; CDR2 reads YYNGEE. J gave up 2 bases and V 0 bases, and 5 bases lay outside the gene matches. The CDR3 is 16 residues long. CDR3 sequence reads: CASSVGQRGTYNEQFF. CDR3 DNA sequence: TGTGCCAGCAGCGTAGGTCAGCGGGGCACCTACAATGAGCAGTTCTTC.

The chain recombines TRBV5-1 with TRBJ2-7; D is possibly TRBD1 (6 bases). The CDR3 is 14 residues long. V shed 4 bases and J shed 0 bases, with 11 bases lying between them. CDR1 is SGHRS and CDR2 is YFSETQ in the germline V gene. The CDR3 sequence: CASSMGQASYEQYF. DNA of the CDR3: TGCGCCAGCAGCATGGGACAAGCCTCCTACGAGCAGTACTTC.

The chain employs TRBV30 and TRBJ2-7, with D perhaps TRBD2 (5 bases). In germline, CDR1 is GTSNPN, CDR2 SVGIG (reference sequence). Trimming took off 8 bases at V and 6 bases at J, with 20 bases between the two ends. CDR3 length: 13 amino acids. The CDR3 is CARDTGSGVEQYF. For the CDR3, the DNA is TGTGCCCGGGATACGGGGAGTGGGGTCGAGCAGTACTTC.

The V gene is TRBV5-1, the J gene TRBJ1-4, with D possibly TRBD1 on 5 matching bases. The V end was cut by 4 bases, the J end by 5 bases, with 15 bases between. Germline assignment: CDR1 SGHRS and CDR2 YFSETQ. The CDR3 totals 15 residues. Written as DNA, the CDR3 is TGCGCCAGCAGCGTGGGGACTGGAGGGAATGAAAAACTGTTTTTT. Protein product: CASSVGTGGNEKLFF.

This chain joins TRBV3-1 (or the pseudogene TRBV3-2) and TRBJ2-3, with 7 bases aligning to TRBD1. V was clipped by 4 bases and J by 3 bases; unmatched bases: 4. The germline CDR1 and CDR2 sequences are LGHDT and YNNKEL (reference sequence). The CDR3 spans 14 residues. CDR3 amino acids: CASSRRQGTDTQYF. CDR3 DNA: TGTGCCAGCAGCCGTCGACAGGGTACAGATACGCAGTATTTT.

This clone has a handful of counts. The J gene is TRBJ2-4, the V gene TRBV4-2; 7 positions agree with TRBD2. Germline V gene lookup returns CDR1 LGHNA and CDR2 YNFKEQ. CDR3 size: 18 residues. J lost 5 bases, V lost 0 bases, and 13 bases had no gene match. The CDR3 reads CASSQDRGFGRTENIQYF. The CDR3 DNA reads as TGTGCCAGCAGCCAAGATCGGGGCTTCGGGAGGACGGAAAACATTCAGTACTTC.

Notes on this clone: At the DNA level, this CDR3 is encoded by other sequences in the same sample as well. V and J are TRBV20-1 and TRBJ2-5; D ambiguous. Between the trimmed V and J ends, which lost 5 bases and 5 bases, there was a span of 6 bases. The CDR3 totals 10 residues. In germline, CDR1 is DFQATT, CDR2 SNEGSKA (reference sequence). The CDR3 protein is CSAARETQYF. The CDR3 DNA reads TGCAGTGCTGCTAGGGAGACCCAGTACTTC.

The chain couples TRBV7-3 to TRBJ2-7; TRBD1 might be the D (6 bases). This CDR3 has 16 amino acids. Trimming took off 0 bases at V and 3 bases at J, with 15 bases between the two ends. Germline V gene data show CDR1 as SGHTA and CDR2 as FQGTGA. In DNA form, the CDR3 reads TGTGCCAGCAGCTTAACTTCAGGGGTGAGAGGCTACGAGCAGTACTTC. Protein: CASSLTSGVRGYEQYF.

This clone was seen just once. The rearrangement uses TRBV15 and TRBJ2-5, with D possibly being TRBD2 (6 bases). The germline gives CDR1 LNHNV, CDR2 YYDKDF (reference sequence). The CDR3 is 12 amino acids. The V gene lost 5 bases and the J gene lost 5 bases, with 9 bases spanning the gap. CDR3 DNA: TGTGCCACCAGCTCGAGCGGGGAGACCCAGTACTTC. Amino acids: CATSSSGETQYF.

This chain joins TRBV5-6 and TRBJ2-7, with 10 bases that match TRBD2. This CDR3 spans 17 amino acids. Germline lookup yields CDR1 SGHDT and CDR2 YYEEEE. The V gene end was trimmed by 1 base and the J gene end by 4 bases; junction bases not matched to a gene: 11. The CDR3 sequence is CASSLRGVAGGRYEQYF. For the CDR3, the DNA is TGTGCCAGCAGCTTGAGGGGAGTAGCGGGAGGTAGGTACGAGCAGTACTTC.

The J gene is TRBJ1-1, the V gene TRBV19; 7 bases agree with TRBD1. The germline V gene encodes CDR1 LNHDA and CDR2 SQIVND (reference sequence). Unmatched junction bases numbered 7, after V lost 1 base and J lost 5 bases. This CDR3 is built from 15 residues. CDR3 bases: TGTGCCAGTAGTATAGCCCGACAGGGTCAAACTGAAGCTTTCTTT. Amino acids: CASSIARQGQTEAFF.

This rearrangement joins TRBV19 to TRBJ1-1, with D possibly being TRBD1 (6 bases). The CDR3 contains 16 residues. Germline loops: CDR1 LNHDA, CDR2 SQIVND (reference sequence). Deletions cut 1 base from V and 0 bases from J, with 12 bases between. The CDR3 is CASSIGPAGVNTEAFF. For the CDR3, the DNA is TGTGCCAGTAGTATAGGCCCCGCAGGGGTGAACACTGAAGCTTTCTTT.

This rearrangement joins TRBV7-2 to TRBJ1-6, with 8 bases matching TRBD1. In germline, CDR1 is SGHTA, CDR2 FQGNSA. CDR3 size: 15 residues. V lost 5 bases to trimming and J lost 10 bases; unmatched junction nucleotides: 10. The CDR3: CASSTQTGGRSPLHF. The CDR3 DNA is TGTGCCAGCAGCACACAAACAGGGGGTCGATCACCCCTCCACTTT.

This clone was picked up a small number of times. The rearrangement links TRBV19 to TRBJ1-3; possible D gene TRBD1, 5 bases. Germline CDR1 reads LNHDA; CDR2 reads SQIVND (reference sequence). Trimming stripped 7 bases from V and 0 bases from J, with 16 bases between. The CDR3 is 16 residues long. CDR3 bases: TGTGCCAGTACCTCGGGGGGACTGAGCTCTGGAAACACCATATATTTT. It encodes CASTSGGLSSGNTIYF.

This chain connects TRBV19 to TRBJ2-1; a possible D gene is TRBD1 (6 bases). This CDR3 contains 14 residues. V gave up 7 bases and J gave up 6 bases, with 16 bases separating them. Germline lookup yields CDR1 LNHDA and CDR2 SQIVND (reference sequence). CDR3 bases: TGTGCCAGTAACCAGGGGCAGGCACTCAATGAGCAGTTCTTC. Translating it yields CASNQGQALNEQFF.